A single sample gave rise to the 27 T cell receptor beta chains below, sequenced in a study of Graves' ophthalmopathy and Graves' hyperthyroidism (dated by TCRdb to the late 2010s). TCRdb names Illumina HiSeq 2000 as the instrument used. For repertoire sequencing, TCR beta CDR3 regions were amplified from RNA transcripts. The first round of RT-PCR was done with HTBI primers and the Qiagen OneStep RT-PCR kit, and was followed by a second round of multiplex PCR, then size selection and purification. The public sequencing data were trimmed at Q25 with fastp and processed into clonotypes with MiXCR by TCRdb, which kept only in-frame beta chains. Every CDR3 protein is listed once, alongside the most common genes and DNA of its rows. The sample table shows roughly 1.1 million distinct CDR3 sequences, and less than 45% are seen once. The ten largest clones capture over 8.5% of the sample. Sequencing was performed on peripheral blood or thyroid tissue (not recorded which). Receptor source: an adult man with Graves' hyperthyroidism.

J is TRBJ2-2 and V is TRBV24-1; 7 bases match TRBD1. CDR3 length: 14 residues. Germline CDR1 and CDR2: KGHDR and SFDVKD. V lost 7 bases, J lost 5 bases, and 6 bases stayed unmatched. CDR3 in DNA: TGTGCCACCAGCACCTTGGACAGGACCGGGGAGCTGTTTTTT. Its translation: CATSTLDRTGELFF.

In regard to this clonotype: One end of the junction does not line up with germline, which may come from a read error. The chain combines TRBV20-1 with TRBJ2-5; possibly TRBD2 for D (5 bases). Looked up from germline, CDR1 is DFQATT and CDR2 is SNEGSKA (reference sequence). The CDR3 spans 13 residues. CDR3: CSARVGVQETQYF. The CDR3, as DNA: TGCAGTGCGAGAGTGGGAGTTCAAGAGACCCAGTACTTC.

This clonotype was recorded at least ten times. CDR3 protein: CASSSAGFNYGYTF. The CDR3 DNA follows: TGTGCCAGCAGCTCCGCAGGGTTTAACTATGGCTACACCTTC. V usage is TRBV2 and J usage is TRBJ1-2; D perhaps matches TRBD1 (5 bases). Germline V gene lookup returns CDR1 SNHLY and CDR2 FYNNEI. The length of the CDR3 is 14 residues. V dropped 6 bases and J dropped 1 base, with 12 bases sitting between them.

This clonotype was seen many times. The chain recombines TRBV20-1 with TRBJ1-1; possibly TRBD1 for D (5 bases). Trimming took 3 bases from V and 7 from J, leaving 21 bases between them. This CDR3 contains 15 residues. Germline V lookup: CDR1 DFQATT, CDR2 SNEGSKA (reference sequence). DNA for the CDR3: TGCAGTGCTAGGGCCCGGGACCCCAAGAGCGTTGAAGCTTTCTTT. Protein product: CSARARDPKSVEAFF.

In this sample, this clonotype turned up a few times. The V call is TRBV4-3, the J call TRBJ1-2; D perhaps matches TRBD1 (5 bases). Per the germline V gene, CDR1 is LGHNA and CDR2 is YSLEER. This CDR3 comprises 17 residues. V lost 0 bases to trimming and J lost 0 bases, with 14 bases between them. CDR3 DNA: TGCGCCAGCAGCCAAGATTACTATGGGGGAGCTAACTATGGCTACACCTTC. This gives the protein CASSQDYYGGANYGYTF.

The rearrangement links TRBV4-3 to TRBJ2-7; TRBD2 might be the D (7 bases). In germline, CDR1 is LGHNA, CDR2 YSLEER. The CDR3 consists of 15 residues. V was trimmed by 4 bases and J by 0 bases, leaving 13 bases between them. The CDR3 here is CASSRRAGASYEQYF. DNA for the CDR3: TGCGCCAGCAGCCGTCGGGCGGGGGCCTCCTACGAGCAGTACTTC.

This clonotype was detected many times. The chain carries TRBV15 and TRBJ1-4; 8 bases match TRBD1. The V and J ends lost 2 bases and 2 bases, in that order; junction bases with no gene match: 1. The germline gives CDR1 LNHNV, CDR2 YYDKDF (reference sequence). The CDR3 extends over 15 amino acids. CDR3 nucleotides: TGTGCCACCAGCAGAAGGACAGGGACTAATGAAAAACTGTTTTTT. Translating gives CATSRRTGTNEKLFF.

The gene calls are TRBV7-2 and TRBJ2-5, with a possible D match to TRBD1 (6 bases). The CDR3 spans 16 residues. CDR1 and CDR2 from the germline V gene are SGHTA and FQGNSA. Trimming removed 2 bases at V and 4 bases at J, with 17 bases between. CDR3 residues: CASSLWGRGGGETQYF. The CDR3, as DNA: TGTGCCAGCAGCTTATGGGGCAGGGGCGGTGGAGAGACCCAGTACTTC.

This clonotype came up a few times. The V gene is TRBV12-3 or TRBV12-4, the J gene TRBJ2-5; no reliable D call. The CDR3 covers 14 residues. Trimming pared 1 base from V and 3 bases from J, leaving 9 bases between. CDR3 protein: CASSLGVIEETQYF. The CDR3 DNA reads TGTGCCAGCAGTTTAGGGGTTATCGAAGAGACCCAGTACTTC.

This clonotype was counted only a few times. The chain couples TRBV6-1 to TRBJ2-7; 8 bases are shared with TRBD1. J gave up 4 bases and V 7 bases, and 6 bases lay outside the gene matches. This CDR3 comprises 13 residues. Germline assignment: CDR1 MNHNS and CDR2 SASEGT. CDR3 bases: TGTGCCAGCACTAAGGACAGGGTGTACGAGCAGTACTTC. It is translated as CASTKDRVYEQYF.

This clonotype has ten or more counts. This chain uses TRBV29-1 with TRBJ1-2; no firm D call. The germline gives CDR1 SQVTM, CDR2 ANQGSEA. The CDR3 loop spans 11 amino acids. The V end lost 3 bases, the J end lost 9 bases, and 11 bases lay between the germline ends. This CDR3 reads CSVEGGSSYTF. DNA of the CDR3: TGCAGCGTTGAGGGCGGTAGTAGCTACACCTTC.

This clonotype was seen repeatedly, ten times or more. J is TRBJ2-2 and V is TRBV7-9; TRBD2 aligns across 14 bases. Germline V lookup: CDR1 SEHNR, CDR2 FQNEAQ (reference sequence). The CDR3 runs to 15 residues. V shed 6 bases and J 7 bases; nucleotides not matched to a gene: 4. CDR3: CASRTSGRANGELFF. In nucleotides, the CDR3 is TGTGCCAGCAGGACTAGCGGGAGGGCCAACGGGGAGCTGTTTTTT.

The V call is TRBV6-6, the J call TRBJ1-2; 7 bases are a match to TRBD1. This CDR3 has 15 amino acids. Per germline, CDR1 MNHNY and CDR2 SVGAGI (reference sequence). The ends lost 2 bases at V and 8 bases at J; junction bases unmatched: 11. This CDR3 is CASSYLSGGPGGYTF. The CDR3 DNA is TGTGCCAGCAGTTACCTGTCAGGGGGTCCGGGAGGCTACACCTTC.

This chain joins TRBV25-1 and TRBJ1-6; D is undetermined. The CDR3 is 17 amino acids. CDR1 MGHDK and CDR2 SYGVNS come from the germline V gene. Deletions cut 5 bases from V and 5 bases from J, with 19 bases between. The CDR3 is CASSFSHVGRDNSPLHF. The CDR3 nucleotides read TGTGCCAGCAGTTTCTCTCATGTCGGCCGAGATAATTCACCCCTCCACTTT.

This clonotype was observed many times. The genes are TRBV2 and TRBJ1-5; TRBD1 agrees at 12 bases. Germline trimming cut 3 bases from V and 6 bases from J; bases unmatched to any gene: 9. Germline V gene data show CDR1 as SNHLY and CDR2 as FYNNEI. The CDR3 sequence is 17 residues long. CDR3 in amino acids: CASSEAGGQGAGQPQHF. DNA for the CDR3: TGTGCCAGCAGTGAGGCCGGGGGACAGGGGGCAGGTCAGCCCCAGCATTTT. Variable domain in full (rest from reference TRBV2 and TRBJ1-5): EPEVTQTPSHQVTQMGQEVILRCVPISNHLYFYWYRQILGQKVEFLVSFYNNEISEKSEIFDDQFSVERPDGSNFTLKIRSTKLEDSAMYFCASSEAGGQGAGQPQHFGDGTRLSIL.

The chain is built from TRBV28 and TRBJ2-7, with unresolved D. This CDR3 is built from 12 residues. Germline CDR1 and CDR2: MDHEN and SYDVKM. The ends were cut back, 5 bases at V and 12 bases at J, with 17 bases in the middle. The chain's CDR3 is CASSPGPEKPYF. CDR3 sequence (DNA): TGTGCCAGCAGTCCGGGTCCCGAAAAGCCGTACTTC.

This rearrangement joins TRBV12-3 or TRBV12-4 to TRBJ1-2; no definite D call. Trimming took 1 base from V and 2 from J, leaving 17 bases between them. The CDR3 has 17 residues. The CDR3 spells CASSLGLAGLQNYGYTF. The CDR3 DNA reads as TGTGCCAGCAGTTTAGGGCTAGCGGGCCTTCAAAACTATGGCTACACCTTC.

About this clonotype itself: This CDR3 is missing its conserved last phenylalanine or tryptophan, likely due to a read error. The DNA is left out, because the CDR3 cannot be placed on it with certainty; the CDR3 is given as TCRdb lists it. The V gene is TRBV24-1, the J gene TRBJ1-1. The CDR3 region is 14 residues in length, termini included. The germline gives CDR1 KGHDR, CDR2 SFDVKD. CDR3 sequence: CATSDGGTLSEASY.

The rearrangement joins TRBV7-7 to TRBJ2-5; D possibly corresponds to TRBD1 (6 bases). V lost 1 base, J lost 8 bases, and 14 bases lay in between. Per germline, CDR1 SSHAT and CDR2 FNYEAQ (reference sequence). The CDR3 has 14 amino acids. Written as DNA, the CDR3 is TGTGCCAGCAGCTTAGACGCAGGGGACCCAACCCAGTACTTC. Protein: CASSLDAGDPTQYF.

Ten or more counts support this clonotype. This sequence joins TRBV20-1 and TRBJ1-6, with a weak D call TRBD1 (5 bases). The CDR3 covers 16 residues. Germline lookup yields CDR1 DFQATT and CDR2 SNEGSKA (reference sequence). Between the trimmed V and J ends, which lost 0 bases and 8 bases, there was a span of 17 bases. For the CDR3, the DNA is TGCAGTGCTAGAGAAACGGCAGGGTCATATCATTCACCCCTCCACTTT. Translating it yields CSARETAGSYHSPLHF.

A note on this clonotype: At one end the junction does not follow the germline gene, possibly because of a read error. J is TRBJ1-5 and V is TRBV9; D unresolved. The germline gives CDR1 SGDLS, CDR2 YYNGEE. The CDR3 has 13 amino acids. In DNA form, the CDR3 reads TGTGCCAGCAGCGTAGCTCCCGCCCGTCCCCTGCATTTT. Amino acid sequence: CASSVAPARPLHF.

This clonotype has at least ten counts. V usage is TRBV7-2 and J usage is TRBJ2-2; perhaps D is TRBD1 or TRBD2 (5 bases each). Germline V CDR1 and CDR2: SGHTA, FQGNSA. Trimming removed 3 bases at V and 5 bases at J, with 10 bases between. This CDR3 contains 14 residues. The CDR3 DNA reads TGTGCCAGCAGCTTTGGGGGTCGAACCGGGGAGCTGTTTTTT. This gives the protein CASSFGGRTGELFF.

This clonotype turned up a few times. The chain's CDR3 is CASLTGLYYGYTF. CDR3 sequence (DNA): TGTGCCAGCCTCACTGGTCTTTACTATGGCTACACCTTC. This chain links TRBV6-5 with TRBJ1-2; D remains ambiguous. CDR1 MNHEY and CDR2 SVGAGI come from the germline V gene. With 8 bases removed from V and 3 bases from J, the gap between germline ends came to 13 bases. This CDR3 has 13 amino acids.

This chain joins TRBV19 and TRBJ1-4; D gene uncertain. Trimming took off 4 bases at V and 0 bases at J, with 9 bases between the two ends. Per germline, CDR1 LNHDA and CDR2 SQIVND (reference sequence). This CDR3 is 15 amino acids long. The CDR3 nucleotides are TGTGCCAGTAGTAGTAGGTCTACAACTAATGAAAAACTGTTTTTT. Amino acid sequence: CASSSRSTTNEKLFF. Based on the CDR3 plus reference TRBV19 and TRBJ1-4, the full variable domain is DGGITQSPKYLFRKEGQNVTLSCEQNLNHDAMYWYRQDPGQGLRLIYYSQIVNDFQKGDIAEGYSVSREKKESFPLTVTSAQKNPTAFYLCASSSRSTTNEKLFFGSGTQLSVL.

This clonotype was seen a handful of times. The rearrangement joins TRBV28 to TRBJ2-5; a weak D match, TRBD2 (7 bases). CDR1 and CDR2 from the germline V gene are MDHEN and SYDVKM. V shed 6 bases and J shed 6 bases, with 14 bases lying between them. This CDR3 region has 13 residues. CDR3 in amino acids: CASSLRGTKTQYF. As DNA, the CDR3 is TGTGCCAGCAGCCTAAGGGGGACTAAGACCCAGTACTTC.

The rearrangement uses TRBV6-5 and TRBJ1-1; D remains ambiguous. Germline CDR1 reads MNHEY; CDR2 reads SVGAGI. This CDR3 has 11 residues. The V end lost 9 bases, the J end lost 6 bases, and 11 bases lay between the germline ends. Here the CDR3 reads CASERVSEAFF. In DNA, the CDR3 is TGTGCCAGTGAGAGGGTTTCTGAAGCTTTCTTT.

This clonotype showed up just a few times. The V and J genes are TRBV7-2 and TRBJ1-1; D uncertain. The germline gives CDR1 SGHTA, CDR2 FQGNSA. The CDR3 is made up of 13 amino acids. V shed 5 bases and J shed 7 bases, with 14 bases lying between them. CDR3: CASSPYLLREAFF. In DNA form, the CDR3 reads TGTGCCAGCAGCCCTTATCTCCTTCGTGAAGCTTTCTTT.